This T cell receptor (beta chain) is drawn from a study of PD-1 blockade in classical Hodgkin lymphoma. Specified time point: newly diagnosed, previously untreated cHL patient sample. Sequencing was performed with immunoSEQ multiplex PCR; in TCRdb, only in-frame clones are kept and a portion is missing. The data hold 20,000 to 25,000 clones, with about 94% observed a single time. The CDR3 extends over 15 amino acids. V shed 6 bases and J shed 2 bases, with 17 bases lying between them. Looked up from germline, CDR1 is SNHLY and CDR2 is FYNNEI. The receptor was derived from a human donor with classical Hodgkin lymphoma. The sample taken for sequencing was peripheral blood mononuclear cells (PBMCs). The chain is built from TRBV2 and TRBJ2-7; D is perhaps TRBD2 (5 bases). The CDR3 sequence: CASRRVEVETYEQYF. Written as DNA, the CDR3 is TGTGCCAGCAGGCGGGTGGAGGTCGAAACCTACGAGCAGTACTTC.